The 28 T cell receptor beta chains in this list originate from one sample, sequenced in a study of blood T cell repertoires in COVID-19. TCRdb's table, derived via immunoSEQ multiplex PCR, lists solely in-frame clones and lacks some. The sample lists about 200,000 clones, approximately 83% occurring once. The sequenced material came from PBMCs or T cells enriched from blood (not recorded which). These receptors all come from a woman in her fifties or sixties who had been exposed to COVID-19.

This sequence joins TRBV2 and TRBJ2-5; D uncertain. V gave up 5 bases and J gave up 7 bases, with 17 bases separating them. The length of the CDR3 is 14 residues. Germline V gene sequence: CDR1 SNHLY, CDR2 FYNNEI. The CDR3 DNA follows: TGTGCCAGCAGTTGGGTGGCTACCTCGGGGACCCAGTACTTC. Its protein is CASSWVATSGTQYF. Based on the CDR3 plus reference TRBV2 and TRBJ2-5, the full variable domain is EPEVTQTPSHQVTQMGQEVILRCVPISNHLYFYWYRQILGQKVEFLVSFYNNEISEKSEIFDDQFSVERPDGSNFTLKIRSTKLEDSAMYFCASSWVATSGTQYFGPGTRLLVL.

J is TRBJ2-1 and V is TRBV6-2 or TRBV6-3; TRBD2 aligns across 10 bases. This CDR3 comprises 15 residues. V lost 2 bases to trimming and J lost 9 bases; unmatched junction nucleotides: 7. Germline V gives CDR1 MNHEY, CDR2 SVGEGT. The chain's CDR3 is CASSYESGGGGEQFF. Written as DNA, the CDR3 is TGTGCCAGCAGTTACGAGAGCGGGGGGGGTGGTGAGCAGTTCTTC.

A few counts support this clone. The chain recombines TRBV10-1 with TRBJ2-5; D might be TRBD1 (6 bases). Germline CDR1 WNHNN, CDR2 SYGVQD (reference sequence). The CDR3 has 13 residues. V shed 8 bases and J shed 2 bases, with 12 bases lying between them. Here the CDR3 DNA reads TGCGCCAGCTCTGGACAGAGACAAGAGACCCAGTACTTC. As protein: CASSGQRQETQYF.

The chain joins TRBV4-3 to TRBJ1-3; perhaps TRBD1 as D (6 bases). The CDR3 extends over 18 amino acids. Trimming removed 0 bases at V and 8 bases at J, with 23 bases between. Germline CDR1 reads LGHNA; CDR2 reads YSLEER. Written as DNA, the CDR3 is TGCGCCAGCAGCCAAGACCCCCTGTCCAGGGGAAATGTGGACACCATATATTTT. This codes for CASSQDPLSRGNVDTIYF.

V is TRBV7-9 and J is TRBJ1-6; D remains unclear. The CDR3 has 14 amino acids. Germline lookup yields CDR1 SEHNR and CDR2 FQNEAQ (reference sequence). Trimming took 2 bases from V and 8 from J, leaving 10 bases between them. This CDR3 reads CASSLTISDSPLHF. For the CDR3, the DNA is TGTGCCAGCAGCTTAACTATTTCGGATTCACCCCTCCACTTT.

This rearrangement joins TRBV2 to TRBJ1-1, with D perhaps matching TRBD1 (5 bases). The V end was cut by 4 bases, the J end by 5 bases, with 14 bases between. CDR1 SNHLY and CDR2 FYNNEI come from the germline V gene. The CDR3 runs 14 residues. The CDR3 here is CASSGTNKGTEAFF. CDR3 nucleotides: TGTGCCAGCAGTGGGACTAACAAGGGGACTGAAGCTTTCTTT.

The CDR3 region is CASSPRTDNYGYTF. The CDR3 DNA sequence: TGTGCCAGCTCACCAAGGACAGACAACTATGGCTACACCTTC. The chain carries TRBV18 and TRBJ1-2, with D maybe TRBD1 (6 bases). Between the trimmed V and J ends, which lost 2 bases and 2 bases, there was a span of 9 bases. The CDR3 is made up of 14 amino acids. The germline CDR1 and CDR2 sequences are KGHSH and LQKENI.

In nucleotides, the CDR3 is TGCGCCAGCAGCTTGGCTACCACGAACACTGAAGCTTTCTTT. Translating gives CASSLATTNTEAFF. V and J are TRBV5-1 and TRBJ1-1; D uncertain. Germline V CDR1 and CDR2: SGHRS, YFSETQ. The length of the CDR3 is 14 residues. V was cut by 0 bases and J by 1 base, with 7 bases left in between. Complete variable domain (other parts from reference TRBV5-1 and TRBJ1-1): KAGVTQTPRYLIKTRGQQVTLSCSPISGHRSVSWYQQTPGQGLQFLFEYFSETQRNKGNFPGRFSGRQFSNSRSEMNVSTLELGDSALYLCASSLATTNTEAFFGQGTRLTVV.

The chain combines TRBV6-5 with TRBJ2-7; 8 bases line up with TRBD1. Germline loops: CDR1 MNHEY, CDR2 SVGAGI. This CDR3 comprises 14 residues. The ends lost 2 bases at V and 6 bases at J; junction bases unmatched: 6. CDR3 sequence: CASSYGAGGREQYF. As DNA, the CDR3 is TGTGCCAGCAGTTACGGGGCAGGGGGCCGCGAGCAGTACTTC.

The CDR3 sequence is CASSLELGRGTEAFF. The CDR3, as DNA: TGTGCCAGCAGCTTAGAGTTGGGAAGGGGTACTGAAGCTTTCTTT. V and J are TRBV7-8 and TRBJ1-1; a weak D match, TRBD1 (5 bases). V gave up 1 base and J gave up 5 bases, with 14 bases separating them. This CDR3 is built from 15 residues. Per the germline V gene, CDR1 is SGHVS and CDR2 is FQNEAQ.

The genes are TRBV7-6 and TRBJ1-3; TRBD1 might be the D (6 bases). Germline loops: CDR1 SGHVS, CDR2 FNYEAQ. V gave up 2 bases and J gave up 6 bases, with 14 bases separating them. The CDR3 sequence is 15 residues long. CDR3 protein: CASSLSGPGVNTIYF. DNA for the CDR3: TGTGCCAGCAGCTTAAGTGGACCAGGGGTAAACACCATATATTTT.

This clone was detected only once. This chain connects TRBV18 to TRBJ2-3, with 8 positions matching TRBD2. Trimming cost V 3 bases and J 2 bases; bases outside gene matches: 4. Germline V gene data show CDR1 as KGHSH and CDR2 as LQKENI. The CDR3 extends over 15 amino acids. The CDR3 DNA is TGTGCCAGCTCACCGCCGGGGGGGAACACAGATACGCAGTATTTT. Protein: CASSPPGGNTDTQYF.

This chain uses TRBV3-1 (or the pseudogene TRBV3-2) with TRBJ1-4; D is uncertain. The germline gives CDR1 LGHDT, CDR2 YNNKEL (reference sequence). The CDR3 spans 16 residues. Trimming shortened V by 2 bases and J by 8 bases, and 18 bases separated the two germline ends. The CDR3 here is CASSQFPPPYREKLFF. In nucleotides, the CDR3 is TGTGCCAGCAGCCAATTCCCCCCGCCCTACCGGGAAAAACTGTTTTTT.

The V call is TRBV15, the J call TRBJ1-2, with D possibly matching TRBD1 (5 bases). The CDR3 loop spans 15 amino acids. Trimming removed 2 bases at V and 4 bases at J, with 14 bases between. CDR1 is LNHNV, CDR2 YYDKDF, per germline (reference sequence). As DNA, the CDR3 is TGTGCCACCAGCAGATATCAGGGCGGCAGCTATGGCTACACCTTC. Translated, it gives CATSRYQGGSYGYTF. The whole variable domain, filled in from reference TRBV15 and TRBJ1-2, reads DAMVIQNPRYQVTQFGKPVTLSCSQTLNHNVMYWYQQKSSQAPKLLFHYYDKDFNNEADTPDNFQSRRPNTSFCFLDIRSPGLGDTAMYLCATSRYQGGSYGYTFGSGTRLTVV.

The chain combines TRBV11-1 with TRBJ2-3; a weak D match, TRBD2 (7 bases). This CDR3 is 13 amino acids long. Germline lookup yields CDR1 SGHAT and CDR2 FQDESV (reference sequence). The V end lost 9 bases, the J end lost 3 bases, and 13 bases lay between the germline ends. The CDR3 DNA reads TGTGCCAGTCTGGGGGGGACAACAGATACGCAGTATTTT. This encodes CASLGGTTDTQYF.

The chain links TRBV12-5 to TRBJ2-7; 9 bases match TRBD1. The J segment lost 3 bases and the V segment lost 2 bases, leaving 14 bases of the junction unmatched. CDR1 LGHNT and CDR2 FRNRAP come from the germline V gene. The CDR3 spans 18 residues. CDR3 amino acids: CASGLPVPGTGWHYEQYF. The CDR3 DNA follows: TGTGCTAGTGGTTTGCCGGTTCCCGGGACAGGGTGGCACTACGAGCAGTACTTC.

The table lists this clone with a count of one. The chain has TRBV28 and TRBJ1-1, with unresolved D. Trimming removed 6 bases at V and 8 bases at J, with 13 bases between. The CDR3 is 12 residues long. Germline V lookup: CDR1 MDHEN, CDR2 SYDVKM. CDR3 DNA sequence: TGTGCCAGCAGGCCTCCTTCTAGGGAAGCTTTCTTT. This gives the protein CASRPPSREAFF.

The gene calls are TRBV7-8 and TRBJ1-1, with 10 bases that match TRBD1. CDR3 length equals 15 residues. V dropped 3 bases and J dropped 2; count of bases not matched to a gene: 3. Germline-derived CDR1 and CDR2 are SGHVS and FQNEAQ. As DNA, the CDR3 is TGTGCCAGCAGCTTCGGACAGGGGGGAAACACTGAAGCTTTCTTT. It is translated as CASSFGQGGNTEAFF.

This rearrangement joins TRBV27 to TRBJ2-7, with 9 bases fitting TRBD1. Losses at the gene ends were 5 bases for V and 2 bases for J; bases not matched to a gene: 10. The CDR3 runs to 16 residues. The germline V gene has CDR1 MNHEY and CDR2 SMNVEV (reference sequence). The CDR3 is CASSPQGAVVTYEQYF. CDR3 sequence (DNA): TGTGCCAGCAGTCCACAGGGGGCGGTGGTAACCTACGAGCAGTACTTC.

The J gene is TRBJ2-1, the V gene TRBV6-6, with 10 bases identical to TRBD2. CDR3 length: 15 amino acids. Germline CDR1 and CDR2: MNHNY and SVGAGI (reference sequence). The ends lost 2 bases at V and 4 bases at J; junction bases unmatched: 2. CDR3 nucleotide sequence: TGTGCCAGCAGTTACCTAGCGGGGGTGTACAATGAGCAGTTCTTC. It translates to CASSYLAGVYNEQFF.

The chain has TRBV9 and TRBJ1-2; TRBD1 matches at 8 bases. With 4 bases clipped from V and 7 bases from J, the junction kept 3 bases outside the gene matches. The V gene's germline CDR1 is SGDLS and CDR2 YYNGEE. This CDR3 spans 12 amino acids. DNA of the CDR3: TGTGCCAGCAGCCAGGGGGCGCGTGGCTACACCTTC. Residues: CASSQGARGYTF.

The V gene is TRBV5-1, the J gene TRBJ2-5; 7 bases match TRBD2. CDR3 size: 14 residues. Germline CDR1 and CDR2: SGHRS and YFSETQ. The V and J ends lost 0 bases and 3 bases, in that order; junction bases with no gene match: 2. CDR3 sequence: CASSLDGGEETQYF. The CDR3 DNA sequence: TGCGCCAGCAGCTTGGATGGGGGGGAAGAGACCCAGTACTTC.

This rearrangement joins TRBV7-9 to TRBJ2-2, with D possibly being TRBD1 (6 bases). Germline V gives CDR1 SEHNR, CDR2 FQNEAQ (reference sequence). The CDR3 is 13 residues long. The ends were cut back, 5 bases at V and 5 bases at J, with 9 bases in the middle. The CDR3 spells CASSHGTTGELFF. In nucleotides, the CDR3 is TGTGCCAGCAGCCATGGGACAACCGGGGAGCTGTTTTTT.

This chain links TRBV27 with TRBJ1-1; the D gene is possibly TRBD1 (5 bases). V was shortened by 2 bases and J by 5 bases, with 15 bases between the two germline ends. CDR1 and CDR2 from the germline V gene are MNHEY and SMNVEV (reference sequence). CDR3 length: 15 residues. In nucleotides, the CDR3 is TGTGCCAGCAGTTTACCTTCGACAGCTTCGACTGAAGCTTTCTTT. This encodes CASSLPSTASTEAFF.

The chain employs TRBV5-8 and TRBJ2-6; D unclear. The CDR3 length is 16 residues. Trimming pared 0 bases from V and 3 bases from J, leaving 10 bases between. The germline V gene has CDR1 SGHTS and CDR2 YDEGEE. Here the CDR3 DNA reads TGTGCCAGCAGCTTGGGTCTAACGGGTGGGGCCAACGTCCTGACTTTC. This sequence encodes CASSLGLTGGANVLTF.

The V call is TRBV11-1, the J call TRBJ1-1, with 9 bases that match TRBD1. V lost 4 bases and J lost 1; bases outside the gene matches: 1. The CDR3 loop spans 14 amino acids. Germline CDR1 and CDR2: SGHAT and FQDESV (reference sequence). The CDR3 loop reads CASSSGQGNTEAFF. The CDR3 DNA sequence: TGTGCCAGCAGCTCGGGACAGGGGAACACTGAAGCTTTCTTT.

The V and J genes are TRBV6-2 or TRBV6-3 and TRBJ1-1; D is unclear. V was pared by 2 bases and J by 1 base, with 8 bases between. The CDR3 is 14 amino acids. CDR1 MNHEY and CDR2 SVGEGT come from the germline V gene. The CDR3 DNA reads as TGTGCCAGCAGTTACATGGACTGGAACACTGAAGCTTTCTTT. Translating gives CASSYMDWNTEAFF.

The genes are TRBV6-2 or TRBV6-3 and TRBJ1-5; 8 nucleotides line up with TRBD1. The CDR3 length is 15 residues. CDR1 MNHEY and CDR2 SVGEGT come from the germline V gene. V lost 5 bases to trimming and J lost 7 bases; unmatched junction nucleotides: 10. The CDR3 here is CASSPTPGGRQPQHF. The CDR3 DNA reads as TGTGCCAGCAGTCCCACCCCAGGGGGCAGGCAGCCCCAGCATTTT.